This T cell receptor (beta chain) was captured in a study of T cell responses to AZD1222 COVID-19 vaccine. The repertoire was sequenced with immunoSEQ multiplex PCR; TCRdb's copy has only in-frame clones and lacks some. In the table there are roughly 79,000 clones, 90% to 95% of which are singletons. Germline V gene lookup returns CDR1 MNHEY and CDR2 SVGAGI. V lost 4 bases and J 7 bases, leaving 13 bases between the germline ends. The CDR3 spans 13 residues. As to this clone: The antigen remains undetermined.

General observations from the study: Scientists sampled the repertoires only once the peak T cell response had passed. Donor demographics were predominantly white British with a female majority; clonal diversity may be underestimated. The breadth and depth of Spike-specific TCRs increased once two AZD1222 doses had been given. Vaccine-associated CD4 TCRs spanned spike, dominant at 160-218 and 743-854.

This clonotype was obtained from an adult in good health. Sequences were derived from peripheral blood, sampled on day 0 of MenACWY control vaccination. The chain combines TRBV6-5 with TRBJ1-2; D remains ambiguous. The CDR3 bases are TGTGCCAGCAGTTCTCACAGTCCCGGTGGCTACACCTTC. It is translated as CASSSHSPGGYTF.